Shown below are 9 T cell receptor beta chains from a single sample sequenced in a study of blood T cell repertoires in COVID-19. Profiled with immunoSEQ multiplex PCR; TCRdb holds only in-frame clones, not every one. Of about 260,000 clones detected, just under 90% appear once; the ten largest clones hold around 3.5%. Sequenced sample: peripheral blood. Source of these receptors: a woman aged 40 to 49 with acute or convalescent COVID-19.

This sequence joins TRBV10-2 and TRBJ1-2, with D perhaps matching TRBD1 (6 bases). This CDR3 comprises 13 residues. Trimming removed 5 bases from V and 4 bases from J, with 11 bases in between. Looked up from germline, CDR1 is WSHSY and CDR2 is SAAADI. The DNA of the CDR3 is TGCGCCAGCAGTCCCGGGGGGGCCTATGGCTACACCTTC. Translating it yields CASSPGGAYGYTF.

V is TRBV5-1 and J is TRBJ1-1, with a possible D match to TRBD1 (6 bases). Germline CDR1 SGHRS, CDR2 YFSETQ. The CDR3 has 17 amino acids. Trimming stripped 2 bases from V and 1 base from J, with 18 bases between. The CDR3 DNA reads TGCGCCAGCAGCTTTTCGGGGGGAAACAGGGCGAACACTGAAGCTTTCTTT. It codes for CASSFSGGNRANTEAFF.

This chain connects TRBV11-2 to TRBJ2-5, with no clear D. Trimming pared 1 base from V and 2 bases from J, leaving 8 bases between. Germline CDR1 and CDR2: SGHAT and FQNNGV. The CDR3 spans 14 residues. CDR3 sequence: CASSLGALQETQYF. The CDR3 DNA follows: TGTGCCAGCAGCTTAGGCGCGCTACAAGAGACCCAGTACTTC.

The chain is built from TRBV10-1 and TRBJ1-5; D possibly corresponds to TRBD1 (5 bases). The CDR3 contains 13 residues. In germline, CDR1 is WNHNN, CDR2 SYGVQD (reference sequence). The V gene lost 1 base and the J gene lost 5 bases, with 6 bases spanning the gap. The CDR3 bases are TGCGCCAGCAGTGAGTGGGGCGATCAGCCCCAGCATTTT. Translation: CASSEWGDQPQHF.

The DNA of the CDR3 is TGTGCCAGCAGCGTGTTCGGACAGGGGGCGGTCAACTATGGCTACACCTTC. Translation gives CASSVFGQGAVNYGYTF. V gene TRBV9 combines with J gene TRBJ1-2; 11 bases align to TRBD1. The germline V gene has CDR1 SGDLS and CDR2 YYNGEE. The trim removed 2 bases at V and 2 bases at J, leaving 8 bases unmatched. This CDR3 comprises 17 residues.

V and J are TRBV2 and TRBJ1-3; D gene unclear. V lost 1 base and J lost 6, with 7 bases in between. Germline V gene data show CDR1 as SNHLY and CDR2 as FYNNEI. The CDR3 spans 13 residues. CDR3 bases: TGTGCCAGCAGTGAAGTAGATGAAAACACCATATATTTT. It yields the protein CASSEVDENTIYF.

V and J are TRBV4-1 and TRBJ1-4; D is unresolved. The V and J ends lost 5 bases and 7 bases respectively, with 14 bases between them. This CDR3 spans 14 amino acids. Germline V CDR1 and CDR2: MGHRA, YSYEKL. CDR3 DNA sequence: TGCGCCAGCAGCACCGGGGTACGGGGTGAAAAACTGTTTTTT. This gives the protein CASSTGVRGEKLFF.

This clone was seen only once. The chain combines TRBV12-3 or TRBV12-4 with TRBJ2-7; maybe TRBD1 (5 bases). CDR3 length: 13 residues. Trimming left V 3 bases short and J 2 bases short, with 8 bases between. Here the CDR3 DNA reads TGTGCCAGCAGTTTGCAGGGTCCCTACGAGCAGTACGTC. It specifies CASSLQGPYEQYV.

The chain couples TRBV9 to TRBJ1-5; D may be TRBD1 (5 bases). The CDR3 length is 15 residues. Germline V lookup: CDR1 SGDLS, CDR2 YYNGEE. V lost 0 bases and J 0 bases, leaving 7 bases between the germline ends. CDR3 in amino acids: CASSVGTNSNQPQHF. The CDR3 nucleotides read TGTGCCAGCAGCGTAGGGACAAATAGCAATCAGCCCCAGCATTTT.